What follows are 2 T cell receptor beta chains derived from one specimen sequenced in a study of PD-1 blockade in mismatch repair-deficient tumors. Sequencing used immunoSEQ multiplex PCR; TCRdb keeps in-frame clones, though not all of them. The sample shows around 30,000 clones, approximately 84% of them seen only once. The sample in question was PBMCs, obtained roughly 6 weeks after starting pembrolizumab. These receptors were obtained from an adult with mismatch repair-deficient cancer.

The V gene is TRBV11-3, the J gene TRBJ2-1; 8 bases are shared with TRBD2. The CDR3 runs to 15 residues. The germline gives CDR1 SGHNT, CDR2 YENEEA. After removal of 3 bases from V and 1 base from J, the junction contained 2 bases not matched to a gene. The CDR3 reads CASSLGGRSYNEQFF. In nucleotides, the CDR3 is TGTGCCAGCAGCTTGGGCGGGAGGTCCTACAATGAGCAGTTCTTC.

In its sample, this clone was seen once. This rearrangement joins TRBV6-1 to TRBJ2-1; possibly TRBD1 for D (5 bases). The V gene lost 6 bases and the J gene lost 0 bases, with 12 bases spanning the gap. Germline values: CDR1 MNHNS, CDR2 SASEGT. The CDR3 runs to 15 residues. In nucleotides, the CDR3 is TGTGCCAGCAGGCCCACAGGAACCTCCTACAATGAGCAGTTCTTC. Its protein product is CASRPTGTSYNEQFF.